The 25 T cell receptor beta chains below all came from one sample that was sequenced in a study of T cells in Graves' hyperthyroidism and ophthalmopathy. The CDR3 regions of TCR beta were amplified from RNA transcripts. With the HTBI primer set, the TCR CDR3 went through a first round of RT-PCR. TCRdb recomputed calls from the multiplex PCR reads with MiXCR, one row per CDR3 protein. This sample has around 520,000 distinct CDR3 sequences, with roughly 15% found just once. Material: blood. Source of these receptors: a woman between 40 and 55 years old with Graves' hyperthyroidism.

This clonotype was seen many times. The chain employs TRBV2 and TRBJ1-1, with a weak D call TRBD1 (5 bases). Germline V gene lookup returns CDR1 SNHLY and CDR2 FYNNEI. The V gene lost 4 bases and the J gene lost 8 bases, with 8 bases spanning the gap. The CDR3 consists of 11 residues. The CDR3 is CASSGGAEAFF. CDR3 DNA sequence: TGTGCCAGCAGTGGAGGGGCAGAAGCTTTCTTT.

This clonotype was picked up a small number of times. The J gene is TRBJ2-1, the V gene TRBV6-1; D unclear. V was shortened by 5 bases and J by 7 bases, with 21 bases between the two germline ends. Germline V lookup: CDR1 MNHNS, CDR2 SASEGT. The CDR3 has 16 amino acids. CDR3 sequence (DNA): TGTGCCAGCAGTCCGTTCACTCTAACCTCACGGAATGAGCAGTTCTTC. As protein: CASSPFTLTSRNEQFF.

The chain employs TRBV6-1 and TRBJ2-1; D is possibly TRBD1 or TRBD2 (6 bases each). CDR1 and CDR2 (germline): MNHNS, SASEGT. The CDR3 has 16 residues. Between the trimmed V and J ends, which lost 1 base and 2 bases, there was a span of 12 bases. The CDR3: CASSEEGGRAYNEQFF. The CDR3 DNA reads TGTGCCAGCAGTGAAGAAGGGGGGCGGGCCTACAATGAGCAGTTCTTC.

The chain links TRBV5-4 to TRBJ2-3, with D possibly TRBD2 on 5 matching bases. In germline, CDR1 is SGHNT, CDR2 YYREEE (reference sequence). The CDR3 spans 15 residues. V was trimmed by 4 bases and J by 0 bases, leaving 12 bases between them. The CDR3 is CASSPGEMSTDTQYF. CDR3 sequence (DNA): TGTGCCAGCAGCCCTGGGGAGATGAGCACAGATACGCAGTATTTT. The full variable domain, its missing parts supplied by reference TRBV5-4 and TRBJ2-3, is ETGVTQSPTHLIKTRGQQVTLRCSSQSGHNTVSWYQQALGQGPQFIFQYYREEENGRGNFPPRFSGLQFPNYSSELNVNALELDDSALYLCASSPGEMSTDTQYFGPGTRLTVL.

This clonotype came up many times. The chain employs TRBV2 and TRBJ1-1, with a possible D match to TRBD1 (5 bases). The CDR3 contains 13 residues. V was cut by 3 bases and J by 8 bases, with 13 bases left in between. The germline CDR1 and CDR2 sequences are SNHLY and FYNNEI. CDR3 amino acids: CASSDRETGEAFF. CDR3 bases: TGTGCCAGCAGTGACAGGGAAACTGGGGAAGCTTTCTTT.

As to this clonotype: A read error may explain this, as a much larger clone is one base away. The rearrangement links TRBV27 to TRBJ2-1, with 8 bases fitting TRBD1. Trimming cost V 5 bases and J 7 bases; bases outside gene matches: 7. Germline V gene lookup returns CDR1 MNHEY and CDR2 SMNVEV (reference sequence). CDR3 length equals 14 residues. The CDR3 loop is CASSPRTGRNEQFF. Written as DNA, the CDR3 is TGTGCCAGCAGTCCTAGGACAGGGCGGAATGAGCAGTTCTTC.

This chain uses TRBV12-5 with TRBJ2-1; 11 nucleotides align to TRBD2. Germline values: CDR1 LGHNT, CDR2 FRNRAP. CDR3 size: 17 residues. Unmatched junction bases numbered 10, after V lost 1 base and J lost 8 bases. CDR3 loop: CASGLASTSGIAYEQFF. CDR3 in DNA: TGTGCTAGTGGTTTGGCCTCGACTAGCGGGATTGCGTATGAGCAGTTCTTC.

There are many counts of this clonotype. The chain is built from TRBV19 and TRBJ1-6; 8 positions agree with TRBD1. Germline V CDR1 and CDR2: LNHDA, SQIVND (reference sequence). This CDR3 spans 14 amino acids. Trimming cost V 5 bases and J 10 bases; bases outside gene matches: 7. CDR3 bases: TGTGCCAGTAGTGCGACAGGGGATGGCTCACCCCTCCACTTT. Translated: CASSATGDGSPLHF.

The chain combines TRBV6-1 with TRBJ2-7; maybe TRBD2 (5 bases). CDR1 is MNHNS, CDR2 SASEGT, per germline. The CDR3 sequence is 15 residues long. The V end lost 5 bases, the J end lost 4 bases, and 18 bases lay between the germline ends. The CDR3 DNA reads as TGTGCCAGCAGTCCTGGCGGAACAACGGGATACGAGCAGTACTTC. This gives the protein CASSPGGTTGYEQYF.

The V and J genes are TRBV14 and TRBJ2-1; D is unresolved. Per germline, CDR1 SGHDN and CDR2 FVKESK. This CDR3 is built from 16 residues. Trimming removed 0 bases at V and 1 base at J, with 10 bases between. CDR3 sequence reads: CASSQDGSWSYNEQFF. CDR3 bases: TGTGCCAGCAGCCAAGATGGCTCCTGGTCCTACAATGAGCAGTTCTTC.

The chain uses TRBV5-1 and TRBJ2-6; D might be TRBD1 (5 bases). Germline-derived CDR1 and CDR2 are SGHRS and YFSETQ. This CDR3 has 15 residues. V shed 3 bases and J shed 1 base, with 8 bases lying between them. In DNA, the CDR3 is TGCGCCAGCAGCTCACAGGCTTCTGGGGCCAACGTCCTGACTTTC. Translating gives CASSSQASGANVLTF.

This clonotype was recorded many times. V and J are TRBV6-1 and TRBJ1-5; D possibly corresponds to TRBD1 (5 bases). V shed 6 bases and J shed 0 bases, with 18 bases lying between them. The CDR3 totals 17 residues. The germline gives CDR1 MNHNS, CDR2 SASEGT. The CDR3 bases are TGTGCCAGCAGCACTCCCATAGACAGTCTTAGCAATCAGCCCCAGCATTTT. Its translation is CASSTPIDSLSNQPQHF.

This clonotype appeared many times. CDR3 coding DNA: TGTGCCAGCAGCCAGGGGGCTAATGAGCAGTTCTTC. This codes for CASSQGANEQFF. The rearrangement links TRBV11-2 to TRBJ2-1, with 8 bases lining up with TRBD1. V dropped 5 bases and J dropped 7; count of bases not matched to a gene: 1. The CDR3 is 12 residues long. Germline V CDR1 and CDR2: SGHAT, FQNNGV.

Many counts were recorded for this clonotype. The V and J genes are TRBV7-9 and TRBJ2-2; D is unclear. Per germline, CDR1 SEHNR and CDR2 FQNEAQ (reference sequence). The CDR3 covers 11 residues. The V and J ends lost 7 bases and 7 bases respectively, with 7 bases between them. The CDR3 region is CASTPRGELFF. CDR3 bases: TGTGCCAGCACCCCACGCGGGGAGCTGTTTTTT.

In its sample, this clonotype was seen many times. The chain joins TRBV27 to TRBJ2-7; 7 bases are shared with TRBD1. Trimming removed 5 bases from V and 2 bases from J; junction bases left unmatched: 6. Germline V gene lookup returns CDR1 MNHEY and CDR2 SMNVEV (reference sequence). The CDR3 is made up of 14 amino acids. The CDR3 bases are TGTGCCAGCAGTCCCAGACAGGGAACCTACGAGCAGTACTTC. Translation: CASSPRQGTYEQYF.

This clonotype was counted many times. This chain connects TRBV10-3 to TRBJ2-7; 8 nucleotides align to TRBD1. This CDR3 has 14 residues. Germline CDR1 reads ENHRY; CDR2 reads SYGVKD. J lost 3 bases, V lost 3 bases, and 4 bases had no gene match. CDR3 DNA sequence: TGTGCCATCAGTGAACGGACAGGGAACTACGAGCAGTACTTC. This gives the protein CAISERTGNYEQYF.

This clonotype has ten or more counts. This chain links TRBV27 with TRBJ1-5; possible D gene TRBD1, 5 bases. The CDR3 loop spans 17 amino acids. Germline CDR1 and CDR2: MNHEY and SMNVEV (reference sequence). V was cut by 4 bases and J by 6 bases, with 22 bases left in between. The DNA of the CDR3 is TGTGCCAGCAGTTCAGCCGGGACTGGGTCCGGGGGTCAGCCCCAGCATTTT. The encoded protein is CASSSAGTGSGGQPQHF.

This clonotype appeared a few times. The chain combines TRBV13 with TRBJ2-7; 10 nucleotides align to TRBD2. In germline, CDR1 is PRHDT, CDR2 FYEKMQ (reference sequence). CDR3 length: 15 amino acids. The V gene end was trimmed by 4 bases and the J gene end by 5 bases; junction bases not matched to a gene: 8. The CDR3 region has the DNA TGTGCCAGCAGCTCTCCCGGGACTAGCGACCACGAGCAGTACTTC. This translates into CASSSPGTSDHEQYF.

This clonotype has ten or more counts. This rearrangement joins TRBV7-9 to TRBJ2-2; D is uncertain. This CDR3 is 13 amino acids long. Trimming took off 5 bases at V and 0 bases at J, with 4 bases between the two ends. Germline CDR1 reads SEHNR; CDR2 reads FQNEAQ (reference sequence). For the CDR3, the DNA is TGTGCCAGCAGCGGGGCGAACACCGGGGAGCTGTTTTTT. It specifies CASSGANTGELFF.

The chain is built from TRBV6-1 and TRBJ1-2; no clear D gene. Trimming cost V 5 bases and J 1 base, with 14 bases left between them. Germline CDR1 and CDR2: MNHNS and SASEGT. CDR3 length: 15 amino acids. The CDR3 region has the DNA TGTGCCAGCAGTCCACGGAGGGATTTTAACTATGGCTACACCTTC. Protein: CASSPRRDFNYGYTF.

This clonotype was seen at least ten times. This chain joins TRBV12-5 and TRBJ2-7; D assignment may be TRBD1 or TRBD2 (5 bases each). This CDR3 has 18 amino acids. Trimming left V 3 bases short and J 2 bases short, with 23 bases between. Germline loops: CDR1 LGHNT, CDR2 FRNRAP. The CDR3 sequence: CASGFHPWGQKGAYEQYF. CDR3 bases: TGTGCTAGTGGTTTCCACCCTTGGGGCCAAAAGGGAGCCTACGAGCAGTACTTC.

The sample holds a few counts of this clonotype. The V and J genes are TRBV10-2 and TRBJ1-4; D gene ambiguous. The CDR3 covers 11 residues. Between the trimmed V and J ends, which lost 9 bases and 0 bases, there was a span of 2 bases. CDR1 is WSHSY and CDR2 is SAAADI in the germline V gene. This CDR3 reads CASATNEKLFF. The CDR3 bases are TGCGCCAGTGCAACTAATGAAAAACTGTTTTTT.

CDR3 residues: CASSPRTTDTEAFF. The CDR3 DNA reads TGTGCCAGCAGTCCACGGACAACTGACACTGAAGCTTTCTTT. The chain combines TRBV6-2 or TRBV6-3 with TRBJ1-1, with D tentatively TRBD1 (5 bases). The CDR3 runs 14 residues. V was clipped by 5 bases and J by 3 bases, with 13 bases between them. Germline V gives CDR1 MNHEY, CDR2 SVGEGT.

This clonotype was counted many times. The gene calls are TRBV7-8 and TRBJ2-5; the D call may be TRBD1 or TRBD2 (5 bases each). The V and J ends lost 2 bases and 5 bases respectively, with 15 bases between them. Germline assignment: CDR1 SGHVS and CDR2 FQNEAQ. The CDR3 runs 15 residues. The CDR3 DNA reads as TGTGCCAGCAGCTTAAGTTTGGGGGTTGTGGAGACCCAGTACTTC. It codes for CASSLSLGVVETQYF.

This clonotype was seen many times. The gene calls are TRBV4-2 and TRBJ2-7; TRBD2 aligns across 7 bases. Germline CDR1 LGHNA, CDR2 YNFKEQ. V lost 0 bases and J lost 0; bases outside the gene matches: 2. This CDR3 spans 15 amino acids. CDR3 loop: CASSQDLAGSYEQYF. For the CDR3, the DNA is TGTGCCAGCAGCCAAGATTTAGCGGGCTCCTACGAGCAGTACTTC.